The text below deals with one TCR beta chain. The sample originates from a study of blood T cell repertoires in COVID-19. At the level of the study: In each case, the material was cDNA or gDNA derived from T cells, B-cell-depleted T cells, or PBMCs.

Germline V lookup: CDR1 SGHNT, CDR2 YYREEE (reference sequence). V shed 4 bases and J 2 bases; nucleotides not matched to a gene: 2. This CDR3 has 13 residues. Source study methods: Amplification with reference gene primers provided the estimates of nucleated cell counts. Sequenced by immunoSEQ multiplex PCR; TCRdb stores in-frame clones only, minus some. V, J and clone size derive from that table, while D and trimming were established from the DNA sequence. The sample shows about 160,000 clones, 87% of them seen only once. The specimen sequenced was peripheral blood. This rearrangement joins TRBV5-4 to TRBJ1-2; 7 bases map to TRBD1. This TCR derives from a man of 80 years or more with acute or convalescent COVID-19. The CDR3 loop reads CASSAGQNYGYTF. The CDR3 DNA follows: TGTGCCAGCAGCGCGGGACAGAACTATGGCTACACCTTC. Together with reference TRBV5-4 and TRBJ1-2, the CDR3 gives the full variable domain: ETGVTQSPTHLIKTRGQQVTLRCSSQSGHNTVSWYQQALGQGPQFIFQYYREEENGRGNFPPRFSGLQFPNYSSELNVNALELDDSALYLCASSAGQNYGYTFGSGTRLTVV.